These T cell receptor beta chains were read from a single sample in a study of blood T cell repertoires in COVID-19. The assay was immunoSEQ multiplex PCR, and TCRdb's table has in-frame clones only and misses some. Found here are 150,000 to 200,000 clones, around 84% of them singletons; the top ten hold roughly 19%. The sequenced sample was peripheral blood. Receptor source: a woman older than 75 with acute or convalescent COVID-19. The CDR3 runs from the conserved cysteine through the conserved F or W. The D gene is left open where the match is weak. Expanded clones are given a class, and other clones once, few, many or no size at all.

j_call: TRBJ1-2; d_call: TRBD1; clone_size: -; v_call: TRBV2; cdr3_nt: TGTGCCAGCATCAGACGGGACAGGGGGAACTATGGCTACACCTTC; cdr3_aa: CASIRRDRGNYGYTF
j_call: TRBJ2-4; d_call: -; clone_size: -; v_call: TRBV24-1; cdr3_nt: TGTGCCACCGGGGGAGAAGGAGGGGAGGACCGGGTAGGGATGTCCAAAAACATTCAGTACTTC; cdr3_aa: CATGGEGGEDRVGMSKNIQYF
j_call: TRBJ2-1; d_call: TRBD2; clone_size: -; v_call: TRBV3-1/TRBV3-2; cdr3_nt: TGTGCCAGCACGACTAGCGGGGGGGACAATGAGCAGTTCTTC; cdr3_aa: CASTTSGGDNEQFF
j_call: TRBJ1-6; d_call: -; clone_size: -; v_call: TRBV19; cdr3_nt: TGTGCCAGTAGTATTGGACAGAATAATTCACCCCTCCACTTT; cdr3_aa: CASSIGQNNSPLHF
j_call: TRBJ1-5; d_call: TRBD1; clone_size: -; v_call: TRBV27; cdr3_nt: TGTGCCAGCAGTTTAAGGGGCAGGGGGAAGACTCAGCCCCAGCATTTT; cdr3_aa: CASSLRGRGKTQPQHF
j_call: TRBJ2-4; d_call: -; clone_size: -; v_call: TRBV11-2; cdr3_nt: TGTGCCAGCAGCTCCCCCGGGGGGCGGTCGAACATTCAGTACTTC; cdr3_aa: CASSSPGGRSNIQYF
j_call: TRBJ1-1; d_call: -; clone_size: few; v_call: TRBV19; cdr3_nt: TGTGCCAGTAGTATAGATAGCGGAATGAACACTGAAGCTTTCTTT; cdr3_aa: CASSIDSGMNTEAFF
j_call: TRBJ1-4; d_call: TRBD1; clone_size: -; v_call: TRBV5-6; cdr3_nt: TGTGCCAGCAGCTCCGGGACAGGGAGATCGGAGGATGAAAAACTGTTTTTT; cdr3_aa: CASSSGTGRSEDEKLFF
j_call: TRBJ2-7; d_call: TRBD2; clone_size: -; v_call: TRBV28; cdr3_nt: TGTGCCAGCAGTCCTACTCGGACTAGCTCCGAGCAGTACTTC; cdr3_aa: CASSPTRTSSEQYF
j_call: TRBJ2-7; d_call: TRBD2; clone_size: -; v_call: TRBV18; cdr3_nt: TGTGCCAGCTCACCAATGGCTAGCGGTTACGAGCAGTACTTC; cdr3_aa: CASSPMASGYEQYF
j_call: TRBJ2-1; d_call: -; clone_size: -; v_call: TRBV5-6; cdr3_nt: TGTGCCAGCAGCTTGACATCGTTAGCGGATAACTTCAATGAGCAGTTCTTC; cdr3_aa: CASSLTSLADNFNEQFF
j_call: TRBJ2-3; d_call: TRBD1; clone_size: few; v_call: TRBV5-1; cdr3_nt: TGCGCCAGCAGCTTCGGCAGGGGGAGCACAGATACGCAGTATTTT; cdr3_aa: CASSFGRGSTDTQYF
j_call: TRBJ1-4; d_call: TRBD1; clone_size: -; v_call: TRBV7-6; cdr3_nt: TGTGCCAGCAGCCGGAGCGCGACAGGGGTCAATGAAAAACTGTTTTTT; cdr3_aa: CASSRSATGVNEKLFF
j_call: TRBJ1-2; d_call: -; clone_size: many; v_call: TRBV5-1; cdr3_nt: TGCGCCAGCAGCTTGGGGACAGCGAAGAGCTATGGCTACACCTTC; cdr3_aa: CASSLGTAKSYGYTF
j_call: TRBJ1-5; d_call: -; clone_size: -; v_call: TRBV7-9; cdr3_nt: TGTGCCAGCAGCTTATCCCCCCCGGGTTTTACTAGCAATCAGCCCCAGCATTTT; cdr3_aa: CASSLSPPGFTSNQPQHF
j_call: TRBJ2-2; d_call: -; clone_size: -; v_call: TRBV28; cdr3_nt: TGTGCCAGCAGTTTGGGACAAAACACCGGGGAGCTGTTTTTT; cdr3_aa: CASSLGQNTGELFF
j_call: TRBJ2-2; d_call: TRBD1; clone_size: -; v_call: TRBV4-1; cdr3_nt: TGCGCCAGCAGCCCTTTCGGACAGGGGAACACCGGGGAGCTGTTTTTT; cdr3_aa: CASSPFGQGNTGELFF
j_call: TRBJ1-3; d_call: TRBD1; clone_size: -; v_call: TRBV6-6; cdr3_nt: TGTGCCAGCAGTTATCCGACAGGGATCGCAGGAAACACCATATATTTT; cdr3_aa: CASSYPTGIAGNTIYF
j_call: TRBJ1-6; d_call: TRBD1; clone_size: few; v_call: TRBV3-1/TRBV3-2; cdr3_nt: TGTGCCAGCAGCTCAACAGGGGGCAGGAATTCACCCCTCCACTTT; cdr3_aa: CASSSTGGRNSPLHF
j_call: TRBJ2-1; d_call: -; clone_size: few; v_call: TRBV20-1; cdr3_nt: TGCAGTGCTAGTAACCCAGGCTCCTACAATGAGCAGTTCTTC; cdr3_aa: CSASNPGSYNEQFF
j_call: TRBJ2-3; d_call: TRBD2; clone_size: -; v_call: TRBV18; cdr3_nt: TGTGCCAGCTCCCCCCCCACTAGCGGGCCCACAGATACGCAGTATTTT; cdr3_aa: CASSPPTSGPTDTQYF
j_call: TRBJ2-1; d_call: TRBD2; clone_size: -; v_call: TRBV28; cdr3_nt: TGTGCCAGCAGTTTACGACTAGCGGGAGGGCCTCATGAGCAGTTCTTC; cdr3_aa: CASSLRLAGGPHEQFF
j_call: TRBJ1-4; d_call: -; clone_size: -; v_call: TRBV27; cdr3_nt: TGTGCCAGCAGTTTAGGCGGCCTGAATGAAAAACTGTTTTTT; cdr3_aa: CASSLGGLNEKLFF
j_call: TRBJ2-2; d_call: -; clone_size: -; v_call: TRBV11-3; cdr3_nt: TGTGCCAGCAGCTCCCGGGACGCTAGGGAGGCCGGGGAGCTGTTTTTT; cdr3_aa: CASSSRDAREAGELFF
j_call: TRBJ1-4; d_call: -; clone_size: -; v_call: TRBV27; cdr3_nt: TGTGCCAGCCGGAGGGGCGGTACTAATGAAAAACTGTTTTTT; cdr3_aa: CASRRGGTNEKLFF
j_call: TRBJ1-1; d_call: TRBD1; clone_size: -; v_call: TRBV19; cdr3_nt: TGTGCCAGTAGTATCGGACAGGGAGCCACTGAAGCTTTCTTT; cdr3_aa: CASSIGQGATEAFF
j_call: TRBJ1-2; d_call: TRBD1; clone_size: -; v_call: TRBV25-1; cdr3_nt: TGTGCCAGCAGTGAGGACAGGGGTATCGGCTATGGCTACACCTTC; cdr3_aa: CASSEDRGIGYGYTF
j_call: TRBJ1-2; d_call: -; clone_size: -; v_call: TRBV6-2/TRBV6-3; cdr3_nt: TGTGCCAGCAGTTCTTTTAGCTATGGCTACACCTTC; cdr3_aa: CASSSFSYGYTF
j_call: TRBJ1-2; d_call: TRBD1; clone_size: -; v_call: TRBV5-4; cdr3_nt: TGTGCCAGCAGCTCGCCAGGGGGCGATCGCTATGGCTACACCTTC; cdr3_aa: CASSSPGGDRYGYTF
j_call: TRBJ2-7; d_call: TRBD1; clone_size: -; v_call: TRBV7-9; cdr3_nt: TGTGCCAGCAGCCTTGGGACAGGGCTTTACGAGCAGTACTTC; cdr3_aa: CASSLGTGLYEQYF
j_call: TRBJ2-7; d_call: TRBD1; clone_size: -; v_call: TRBV24-1; cdr3_nt: TGTGCCACCAGTAAAAGACAGGGGTCCATCCCAGCCTACGAGCAGTACTTC; cdr3_aa: CATSKRQGSIPAYEQYF
j_call: TRBJ2-3; d_call: TRBD2; clone_size: -; v_call: TRBV7-2; cdr3_nt: TGTGCCAGCAGCTTAGTGACTAGCGGGGGGGCTTTCGCCACGCAGTATTTT; cdr3_aa: CASSLVTSGGAFATQYF
j_call: TRBJ1-5; d_call: -; clone_size: few; v_call: TRBV30; cdr3_nt: TGTGCCTGGAGCCCCTACAGTAATCAGCCCCAGCATTTT; cdr3_aa: CAWSPYSNQPQHF
j_call: TRBJ1-5; d_call: -; clone_size: -; v_call: TRBV29-1; cdr3_nt: TGCAGCGTTGCCATAGGGAGAGGTGATCAGCCCCAGCATTTT; cdr3_aa: CSVAIGRGDQPQHF
j_call: TRBJ2-5; d_call: TRBD2; clone_size: -; v_call: TRBV2; cdr3_nt: TGTGCCAGCAGTGGTCGTCTAGCGGGGCAAGAGACCCAGTACTTC; cdr3_aa: CASSGRLAGQETQYF
j_call: TRBJ2-7; d_call: -; clone_size: -; v_call: TRBV7-6; cdr3_nt: TGTGCCAGCAGCTCCGACAGCTCCTACGAGCAGTACTTC; cdr3_aa: CASSSDSSYEQYF
j_call: TRBJ2-1; d_call: TRBD2; clone_size: -; v_call: TRBV10-3; cdr3_nt: TGTGCCATCAGAGGGACTAGCAATTGGGAATTTAGCTCCTACAATGAGCAGTTCTTC; cdr3_aa: CAIRGTSNWEFSSYNEQFF
j_call: TRBJ2-1; d_call: -; clone_size: -; v_call: TRBV28; cdr3_nt: TGTGCCAGCAGTTTTTGGTTGGATCTTCCTGGGCAGCAGAAGGTCTACAATGAGCAGTTCTTC; cdr3_aa: CASSFWLDLPGQQKVYNEQFF
j_call: TRBJ1-6; d_call: TRBD1; clone_size: -; v_call: TRBV3-1/TRBV3-2; cdr3_nt: TGTGCCAGCAGTCCGACAGGGTTTACACCCCTCCACTTT; cdr3_aa: CASSPTGFTPLHF
j_call: TRBJ2-7; d_call: -; clone_size: -; v_call: TRBV5-6; cdr3_nt: TGTGCCAGCAGGGTGGGAAGGACTAAACCCTACGAGCAGTACTTC; cdr3_aa: CASRVGRTKPYEQYF
j_call: TRBJ2-7; d_call: TRBD2; clone_size: -; v_call: TRBV5-1; cdr3_nt: TGCGCCAGCAGCTTGGGCGCAGGGAGGGACTACGAGCAGTACTTC; cdr3_aa: CASSLGAGRDYEQYF
j_call: TRBJ2-1; d_call: TRBD2; clone_size: few; v_call: TRBV5-1; cdr3_nt: TGCGCCAGCAGCTTTGGGACTAGGTCCAATGAGCAGTTCTTC; cdr3_aa: CASSFGTRSNEQFF
j_call: TRBJ2-2; d_call: -; clone_size: once; v_call: TRBV19; cdr3_nt: TGTGCCAGTTCACCGCGAGGTCGCCCCGCCGGCGGGGAGCTGTTTTTT; cdr3_aa: CASSPRGRPAGGELFF
j_call: TRBJ1-2; d_call: TRBD1; clone_size: -; v_call: TRBV6-5; cdr3_nt: TGTGCCACCAACAGGGGCAACTATGGCTACACCTTC; cdr3_aa: CATNRGNYGYTF
j_call: TRBJ1-2; d_call: TRBD1; clone_size: -; v_call: TRBV19; cdr3_nt: TGTGCCAGTAGTCCTCCAAGGACAGGCTATGGCTACACCTTC; cdr3_aa: CASSPPRTGYGYTF
j_call: TRBJ1-1; d_call: -; clone_size: -; v_call: TRBV5-1; cdr3_nt: TGCGCCAGCAGCTTGCGGAACACTGAAGCTTTCTTT; cdr3_aa: CASSLRNTEAFF
j_call: TRBJ2-3; d_call: TRBD2; clone_size: -; v_call: TRBV5-4; cdr3_nt: TGTGCCAGCAGCTTGGCCAGCGGGAGGCCCACAGATACGCAGTATTTT; cdr3_aa: CASSLASGRPTDTQYF
j_call: TRBJ1-1; d_call: -; clone_size: -; v_call: TRBV6-5; cdr3_nt: TGTGCCAGCAGGAGGACAGACATGAACACTGAAGCTTTCTTT; cdr3_aa: CASRRTDMNTEAFF
j_call: TRBJ2-5; d_call: -; clone_size: -; v_call: TRBV28; cdr3_nt: TGTGCCAGCACACTAGCCCTTCCGCCGCACAGGATCCAAGAGACCCAGTACTTC; cdr3_aa: CASTLALPPHRIQETQYF
j_call: TRBJ2-7; d_call: TRBD2; clone_size: few; v_call: TRBV4-1; cdr3_nt: TGCGCCAGCAGCCACCCGGGACTAGCCTACGAGCAGTACTTC; cdr3_aa: CASSHPGLAYEQYF
j_call: TRBJ1-1; d_call: -; clone_size: -; v_call: TRBV3-1/TRBV3-2; cdr3_nt: TGTGCCAGCAGCTCCAGGGTTGGCGACACTGAAGCTTTCTTT; cdr3_aa: CASSSRVGDTEAFF
j_call: TRBJ1-4; d_call: -; clone_size: -; v_call: TRBV4-3; cdr3_nt: TGCGCCAGCAGCCAAGATTCAAGCCAGGCAATAAATGAAAAACTGTTTTTT; cdr3_aa: CASSQDSSQAINEKLFF
j_call: TRBJ1-5; d_call: -; clone_size: -; v_call: TRBV9; cdr3_nt: TGTGCCAGCAGCGGTACACCTTTTGGCAATCAGCCCCAGCATTTT; cdr3_aa: CASSGTPFGNQPQHF
j_call: TRBJ2-5; d_call: -; clone_size: -; v_call: TRBV7-6; cdr3_nt: TGTGCCAGCAGCTTAGCGACGGGGAACCAAGAGACCCAGTACTTC; cdr3_aa: CASSLATGNQETQYF
j_call: TRBJ2-4; d_call: TRBD1; clone_size: -; v_call: TRBV7-9; cdr3_nt: TGTGCCAGCAGCTCCCCCACAGGGGCCGAAAACATTCAGTACTTC; cdr3_aa: CASSSPTGAENIQYF
j_call: TRBJ1-2; d_call: TRBD1; clone_size: -; v_call: TRBV6-5; cdr3_nt: TGTGCCACCGGTTGGGCAGGGGGCAATGGCTACACCTTC; cdr3_aa: CATGWAGGNGYTF
j_call: TRBJ2-7; d_call: TRBD2; clone_size: -; v_call: TRBV4-1; cdr3_nt: TGCGCCAGCAGCCGAAACAGACTAGCGCTCTTCTACGAGCAGTACTTC; cdr3_aa: CASSRNRLALFYEQYF